The 29 T cell receptor beta chains listed next were all sequenced from one sample in a study of shared clonotypes between healthy human individuals. Assay: immunoSEQ multiplex PCR; the TCRdb copy retains only in-frame clones and omits some. The sample consists of about 490,000 clones, around 80% of them appearing once. Material: PBMCs. The receptors come from a woman aged 40 to 55 in good health. Some clones in this sample may be carry-over from other donors' samples.

V is TRBV27 and J is TRBJ1-3; D not resolved. The V gene lost 8 bases and the J gene lost 0 bases, with 8 bases spanning the gap. CDR1 MNHEY and CDR2 SMNVEV come from the germline V gene (reference sequence). CDR3 length: 13 residues. The CDR3 here is CASALFSGNTIYF. CDR3 coding DNA: TGTGCCAGCGCCCTTTTCTCTGGAAACACCATATATTTT.

A word on this clone: The junction and the germline gene differ at one end; a read error may be behind it. Other nucleotide sequences in the sample specify the same CDR3. The genes are TRBV2 and TRBJ2-3; TRBD1 aligns across 8 bases. The CDR3 extends over 13 amino acids. Per the germline V gene, CDR1 is SNHLY and CDR2 is FYNNEI. CDR3 bases: TGCGCCAGCAGACAGGGGCTGTTGAATACGCAGTATTTT. This sequence encodes CASRQGLLNTQYF.

This chain links TRBV4-2 with TRBJ2-2, with D unclear. V was trimmed by 1 base and J by 1 base, leaving 7 bases between them. CDR3 length: 15 residues. CDR1 is LGHNA, CDR2 YNFKEQ, per germline. The CDR3 coding sequence is TGTGCCAGCAGCCAAGGAGAGTTGAACACCGGGGAGCTGTTTTTT. The encoded protein is CASSQGELNTGELFF.

A few counts support this clone. The chain recombines TRBV19 with TRBJ1-5; D gene uncertain. The length of the CDR3 is 13 residues. V was clipped by 5 bases and J by 5 bases, with 10 bases between them. Germline V gene lookup returns CDR1 LNHDA and CDR2 SQIVND (reference sequence). The CDR3 bases are TGTGCCAGTAGTTTGTCCATCGATCAGCCCCAGCATTTT. This sequence encodes CASSLSIDQPQHF.

The chain links TRBV7-9 to TRBJ1-1; the D gene is possibly TRBD1 (5 bases). CDR3 length equals 15 residues. Trimming left V 1 base short and J 1 base short, with 10 bases between. Germline-derived CDR1 and CDR2 are SEHNR and FQNEAQ (reference sequence). The CDR3 DNA reads as TGTGCCAGCAGCTTAGGCAGGGTCGGGAACACTGAAGCTTTCTTT. This translates into CASSLGRVGNTEAFF.

This chain joins TRBV28 and TRBJ2-1; D remains ambiguous. Trimming stripped 7 bases from V and 5 bases from J, with 18 bases between. The germline CDR1 and CDR2 sequences are MDHEN and SYDVKM. The CDR3 extends over 15 amino acids. CDR3 sequence (DNA): TGTGCCAGCACCGCGAGGTGGGGAATCCACAATGAGCAGTTCTTC. Amino acid sequence: CASTARWGIHNEQFF.

The rearrangement links TRBV18 to TRBJ2-1; 9 positions match TRBD2. The length of the CDR3 is 18 residues. V trimming: 4 bases; J trimming: 0 bases; junction bases outside the gene matches: 10. Looked up from germline, CDR1 is KGHSH and CDR2 is LQKENI. The CDR3 sequence is CASSRRLAEIGSYNEQFF. Written as DNA, the CDR3 is TGTGCCAGCTCACGCCGACTAGCGGAGATCGGCTCCTACAATGAGCAGTTCTTC.

As DNA, the CDR3 is TGCGCCAGCAGCTCGACCGGGACAGGTGAAGAGACCCAGTACTTC. Protein product: CASSSTGTGEETQYF. This chain joins TRBV5-1 and TRBJ2-5; 8 nucleotides align to TRBD1. Germline lookup yields CDR1 SGHRS and CDR2 YFSETQ. The CDR3 contains 15 residues. Unmatched junction bases numbered 7, after V lost 3 bases and J lost 3 bases.

As concerns this clone: The same CDR3 arises from other DNA sequences in this sample as well. This sequence joins TRBV30 and TRBJ1-2; TRBD1 agrees at 7 bases. With 5 bases clipped from V and 1 base from J, the junction kept 1 base outside the gene matches. The CDR3 totals 12 residues. Germline V gene data show CDR1 as GTSNPN and CDR2 as SVGIG (reference sequence). The CDR3 here is CAWGTVNYGYTF. CDR3 DNA sequence: TGTGCCTGGGGGACAGTTAACTATGGCTACACCTTC.

This clone was seen once. The chain employs TRBV29-1 and TRBJ2-5; 10 bases align to TRBD2. The DNA matches TRBJ2-7 better at its end, which makes the J call doubtful. This CDR3 comprises 13 residues. CDR1 is SQVTM, CDR2 ANQGSEA, per germline. The CDR3 here is CSVGLSGGYEQYF. The CDR3 DNA is TGCAGCGTTGGCCTTAGCGGGGGGTACGAGCAGTACTTC.

The chain employs TRBV29-1 and TRBJ2-1; D is undetermined. Germline CDR1 and CDR2: SQVTM and ANQGSEA. CDR3 length equals 12 residues. V gave up 3 bases and J gave up 7 bases, with 10 bases separating them. DNA for the CDR3: TGCAGCGTTGAGGGTCTTTGGAATGAGCAGTTCTTC. Translation: CSVEGLWNEQFF.

The DNA for the CDR3 is TGTGCCACCAGCAGAGGACGGCGCCTAGAAGCTTTCTTT. As protein: CATSRGRRLEAFF. V gene TRBV15 combines with J gene TRBJ1-1; D is undetermined. The germline V and J ends were trimmed by 1 base and 8 bases, with 11 bases remaining between them. Germline lookup yields CDR1 LNHNV and CDR2 YYDKDF (reference sequence). The length of the CDR3 is 13 residues.

The chain links TRBV19 to TRBJ2-3, with D perhaps being TRBD1 or TRBD2 (5 bases each). V lost 7 bases to trimming and J lost 2 bases, with 13 bases between them. This CDR3 comprises 14 residues. The germline gives CDR1 LNHDA, CDR2 SQIVND (reference sequence). In DNA, the CDR3 is TGTGCCAGTACCATCGGGGCCGTCACAGATACGCAGTATTTT. Residues: CASTIGAVTDTQYF.

As concerns this clone: Germline and junction disagree at one end, which may indicate a read error. The gene calls are TRBV2 and TRBJ1-2; weak D call: TRBD1 (5 bases). Germline assignment: CDR1 SNHLY and CDR2 FYNNEI. This CDR3 contains 8 residues. Here the CDR3 reads CATGAAVF. In DNA form, the CDR3 reads TGTGCCACCGGGGCTGCCGTCTTC.

The genes are TRBV20-1 and TRBJ2-7; D possibly corresponds to TRBD2 (5 bases). V was shortened by 6 bases and J by 3 bases, with 9 bases between the two germline ends. Per the germline V gene, CDR1 is DFQATT and CDR2 is SNEGSKA (reference sequence). The CDR3 sequence is 11 residues long. CDR3 residues: CSAYDYYEQYF. The CDR3 region has the DNA TGCAGTGCCTATGACTACTACGAGCAGTACTTC.

A remark on this clone: Within the sample, other DNA sequences also encode this same CDR3. The chain links TRBV19 to TRBJ2-1; D uncertain. V lost 3 bases and J 8 bases, leaving 5 bases between the germline ends. This CDR3 is built from 11 residues. Germline values: CDR1 LNHDA, CDR2 SQIVND (reference sequence). The CDR3: CASSMVDEQFF. DNA of the CDR3: TGTGCCAGTAGTATGGTTGATGAGCAGTTCTTC.

The V call is TRBV6-6, the J call TRBJ2-3, with 7 bases lining up with TRBD1. Germline V gene sequence: CDR1 MNHNY, CDR2 SVGAGI (reference sequence). Trimming removed 4 bases from V and 2 bases from J; junction bases left unmatched: 9. The CDR3 loop spans 16 amino acids. This CDR3 reads CASSFGDSFYTDTQYF. The CDR3 bases are TGTGCCAGCAGTTTCGGGGACAGCTTCTACACAGATACGCAGTATTTT.

The chain has TRBV2 and TRBJ1-2, with a tentative D call TRBD1 (5 bases). The V gene lost 3 bases and the J gene lost 9 bases, with 14 bases spanning the gap. From germline, CDR1 is SNHLY and CDR2 FYNNEI. The CDR3 extends over 13 amino acids. Here the CDR3 reads CASSEIPGSSYTF. The CDR3 DNA sequence: TGTGCCAGCAGTGAGATTCCAGGGAGTAGCTACACCTTC.

V is TRBV28 and J is TRBJ2-7, with 10 bases lining up with TRBD2. This CDR3 is built from 14 residues. Trimming removed 7 bases from V and 4 bases from J; junction bases left unmatched: 7. The germline V gene has CDR1 MDHEN and CDR2 SYDVKM. The chain's CDR3 is CASKVASGSYEQYF. DNA for the CDR3: TGTGCCAGCAAGGTTGCTAGCGGGAGTTACGAGCAGTACTTC.

The CDR3 sequence is CASRGGSFPYEQYF. The CDR3 nucleotides read TGTGCCAGCCGAGGGGGGAGTTTCCCCTACGAGCAGTACTTC. The chain couples TRBV7-9 to TRBJ2-7, with D perhaps TRBD1 or TRBD2 (6 bases each). This CDR3 region has 14 residues. CDR1 and CDR2 (germline): SEHNR, FQNEAQ (reference sequence). V was clipped by 8 bases and J by 2 bases, with 16 bases between them.

V usage is TRBV2 and J usage is TRBJ2-2; D remains unclear. Per germline, CDR1 SNHLY and CDR2 FYNNEI. The length of the CDR3 is 14 residues. The V gene lost 10 bases and the J gene lost 1 base, with 13 bases spanning the gap. CDR3 loop: CAIRRTLNTGELFF. CDR3 nucleotides: TGTGCCATTCGACGCACGCTGAACACCGGGGAGCTGTTTTTT. The complete variable domain, with remaining parts taken from reference TRBV2 and TRBJ2-2, reads EPEVTQTPSHQVTQMGQEVILRCVPISNHLYFYWYRQILGQKVEFLVSFYNNEISEKSEIFDDQFSVERPDGSNFTLKIRSTKLEDSAMYFCAIRRTLNTGELFFGEGSRLTVL.

A few counts support this clone. The chain has TRBV30 and TRBJ1-6; D remains ambiguous. The CDR3 totals 14 residues. Looked up from germline, CDR1 is GTSNPN and CDR2 is SVGIG (reference sequence). The ends were cut back, 2 bases at V and 8 bases at J, with 13 bases in the middle. The CDR3: CAWSPVVVDSPLHF. The CDR3 DNA follows: TGTGCCTGGAGTCCCGTGGTAGTTGATTCACCCCTCCACTTT.

The V gene is TRBV2, the J gene TRBJ2-7; 13 bases agree with TRBD2. Germline trimming cut 4 bases from V and 6 bases from J; bases unmatched to any gene: 9. Per the germline V gene, CDR1 is SNHLY and CDR2 is FYNNEI. This CDR3 region has 16 residues. In nucleotides, the CDR3 is TGTGCCAGCAGTGGCTACGGACTAGCGGGAGAGACCGAGCAGTACTTC. Protein product: CASSGYGLAGETEQYF.

The chain has TRBV9 and TRBJ2-1; 11 bases fit TRBD2. CDR1 and CDR2 (germline): SGDLS, YYNGEE. V shed 4 bases, J shed 4 bases, and the junction held 7 bases outside the gene matches. CDR3 length equals 16 residues. CDR3: CASSPTGLAAYNEQFF. DNA of the CDR3: TGTGCCAGCAGCCCCACGGGACTAGCGGCTTACAATGAGCAGTTCTTC.

As regards this clone: This likely came from a read error, as a far larger clone is one base away. Other DNA sequences in this sample translate to the same CDR3. The chain carries TRBV30 and TRBJ1-2; the D is unclear. Per the germline V gene, CDR1 is GTSNPN and CDR2 is SVGIG (reference sequence). There are 13 residues in the CDR3. CDR3 in DNA: TGTGCCTGGAGGGGGAAGGGAAGGGTTGGCTACACTTTC. It translates to CAWRGKGRVGYTF. The variable domain in full, with the rest retrieved from reference TRBV30 and TRBJ1-2, is SQTIHQWPATLVQPVGSPLSLECTVEGTSNPNLYWYRQAAGRGLQLLFYSVGIGQISSEVPQNLSASRPQDRQFILSSKKLLLSDSGFYLCAWRGKGRVGYTFGSGTRLTVV.

The gene calls are TRBV5-1 and TRBJ1-3, with D possibly being TRBD1 (5 bases). V lost 1 base, J lost 4 bases, and 9 bases lay in between. The CDR3 spans 14 residues. Germline V lookup: CDR1 SGHRS, CDR2 YFSETQ. The DNA for the CDR3 is TGCGCCAGCAGCTTGTCAGGGATCGGAAACACCATATATTTT. Translated: CASSLSGIGNTIYF.

The chain carries TRBV7-9 and TRBJ2-1, with 7 bases identical to TRBD1. CDR3 size: 16 residues. The junction had 7 bases not matched to a gene; V was cut back by 5 bases and J by 0 bases. Germline V gene lookup returns CDR1 SEHNR and CDR2 FQNEAQ (reference sequence). Written as DNA, the CDR3 is TGTGCCAGCAGCGGGATAGGGGGCTACTCCTACAATGAGCAGTTCTTC. Residues: CASSGIGGYSYNEQFF.

V and J are TRBV28 and TRBJ1-2, with 8 bases lining up with TRBD1. V lost 6 bases and J lost 5; bases outside the gene matches: 8. Germline lookup yields CDR1 MDHEN and CDR2 SYDVKM. The CDR3 runs to 14 residues. The CDR3 sequence: CASSIPQGAYGYTF. The CDR3 DNA reads as TGTGCCAGCAGCATACCCCAGGGGGCGTATGGCTACACCTTC.

This chain uses TRBV5-1 with TRBJ2-1, with TRBD2 matching 8 bases. Germline V gene data show CDR1 as SGHRS and CDR2 as YFSETQ. V shed 4 bases and J 5 bases; nucleotides not matched to a gene: 11. CDR3 length equals 16 residues. CDR3 residues: CASSPWLAGRNNEQFF. Written as DNA, the CDR3 is TGCGCCAGCAGCCCCTGGTTAGCGGGACGGAACAATGAGCAGTTCTTC.